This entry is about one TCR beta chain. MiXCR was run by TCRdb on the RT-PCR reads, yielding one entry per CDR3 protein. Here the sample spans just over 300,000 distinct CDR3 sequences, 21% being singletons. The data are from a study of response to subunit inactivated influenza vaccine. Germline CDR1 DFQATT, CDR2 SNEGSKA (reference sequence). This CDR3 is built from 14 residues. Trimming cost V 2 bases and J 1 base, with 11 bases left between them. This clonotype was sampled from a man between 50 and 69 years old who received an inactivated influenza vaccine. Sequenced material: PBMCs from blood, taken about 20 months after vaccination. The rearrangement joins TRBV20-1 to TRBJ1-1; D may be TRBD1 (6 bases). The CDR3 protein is CSARLGHPNTEAFF. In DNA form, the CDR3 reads TGCAGTGCTAGATTGGGACATCCGAACACTGAAGCTTTCTTT.